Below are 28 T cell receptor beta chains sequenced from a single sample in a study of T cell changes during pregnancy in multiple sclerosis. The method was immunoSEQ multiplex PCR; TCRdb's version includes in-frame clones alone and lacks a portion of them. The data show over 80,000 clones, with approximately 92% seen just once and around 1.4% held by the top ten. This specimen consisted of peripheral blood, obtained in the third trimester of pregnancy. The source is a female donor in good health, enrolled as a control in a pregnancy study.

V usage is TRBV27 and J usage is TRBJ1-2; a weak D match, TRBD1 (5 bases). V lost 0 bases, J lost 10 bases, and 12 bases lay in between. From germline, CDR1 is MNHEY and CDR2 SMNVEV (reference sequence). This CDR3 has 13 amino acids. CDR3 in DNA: TGTGCCAGCAGTTTATCGAGCGGGGGGGACTACACCTTC. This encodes CASSLSSGGDYTF.

Here the CDR3 reads CASSLQGSGGYTF. CDR3 DNA sequence: TGTGCCAGCAGTTTGCAAGGTTCGGGAGGCTACACCTTC. The J gene is TRBJ1-2, the V gene TRBV27; D gene ambiguous. Germline V gene lookup returns CDR1 MNHEY and CDR2 SMNVEV (reference sequence). The CDR3 contains 13 residues. The ends were cut back, 3 bases at V and 8 bases at J, with 13 bases in the middle.

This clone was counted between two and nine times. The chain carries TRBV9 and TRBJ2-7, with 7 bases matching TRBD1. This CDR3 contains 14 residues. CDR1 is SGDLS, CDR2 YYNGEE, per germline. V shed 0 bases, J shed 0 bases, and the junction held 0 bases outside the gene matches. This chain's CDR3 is CASSVGDSSYEQYF. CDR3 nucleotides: TGTGCCAGCAGCGTAGGGGACAGCTCCTACGAGCAGTACTTC.

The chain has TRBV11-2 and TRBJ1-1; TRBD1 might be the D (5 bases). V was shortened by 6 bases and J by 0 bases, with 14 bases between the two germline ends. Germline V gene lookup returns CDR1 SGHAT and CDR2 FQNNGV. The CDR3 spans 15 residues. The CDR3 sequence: CASRHGGKMNTEAFF. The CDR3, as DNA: TGTGCCAGCAGACATGGGGGGAAGATGAACACTGAAGCTTTCTTT.

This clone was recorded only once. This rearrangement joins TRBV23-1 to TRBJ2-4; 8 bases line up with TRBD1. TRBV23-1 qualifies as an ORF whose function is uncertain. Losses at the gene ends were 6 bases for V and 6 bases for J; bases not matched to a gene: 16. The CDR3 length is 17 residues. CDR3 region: CASRGVLPQGERNIQYF. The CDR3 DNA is TGCGCCAGCAGAGGGGTTCTCCCACAGGGGGAAAGAAACATTCAGTACTTC.

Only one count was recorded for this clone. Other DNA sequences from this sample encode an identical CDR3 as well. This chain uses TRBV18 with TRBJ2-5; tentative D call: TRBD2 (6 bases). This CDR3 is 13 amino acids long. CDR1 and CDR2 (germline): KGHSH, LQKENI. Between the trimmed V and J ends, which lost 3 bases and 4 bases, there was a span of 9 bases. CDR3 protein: CASSPGTRETQYF. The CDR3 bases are TGTGCCAGCTCACCCGGGACTCGAGAGACCCAGTACTTC.

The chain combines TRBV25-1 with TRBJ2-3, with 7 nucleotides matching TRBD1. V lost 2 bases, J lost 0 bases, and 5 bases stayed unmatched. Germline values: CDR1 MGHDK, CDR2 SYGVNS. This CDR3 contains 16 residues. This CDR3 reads CASSEGTESSTDTQYF. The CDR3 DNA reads TGTGCCAGCAGTGAAGGGACAGAAAGTAGCACAGATACGCAGTATTTT. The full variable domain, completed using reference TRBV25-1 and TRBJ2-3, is EADIYQTPRYLVIGTGKKITLECSQTMGHDKMYWYQQDPGMELHLIHYSYGVNSTEKGDLSSESTVSRIRTEHFPLTLESARPSHTSQYLCASSEGTESSTDTQYFGPGTRLTVL.

The CDR3: CASSHMAGVPYNEQFF. DNA of the CDR3: TGTGCCAGCAGCCACATGGCGGGAGTCCCCTACAATGAGCAGTTCTTC. The chain recombines TRBV14 with TRBJ2-1; 7 positions agree with TRBD2. Germline-derived CDR1 and CDR2 are SGHDN and FVKESK. CDR3 length: 16 residues. The J segment lost 2 bases and the V segment lost 3 bases, leaving 7 bases of the junction unmatched.

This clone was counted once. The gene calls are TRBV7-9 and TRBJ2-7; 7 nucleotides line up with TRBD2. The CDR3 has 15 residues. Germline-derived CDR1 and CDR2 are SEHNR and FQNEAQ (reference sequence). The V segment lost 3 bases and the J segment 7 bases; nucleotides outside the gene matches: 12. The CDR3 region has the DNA TGTGCCAGCAGCTTGGGGGGGACGAGGCCGTCGGAGCAGTACTTC. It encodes CASSLGGTRPSEQYF.

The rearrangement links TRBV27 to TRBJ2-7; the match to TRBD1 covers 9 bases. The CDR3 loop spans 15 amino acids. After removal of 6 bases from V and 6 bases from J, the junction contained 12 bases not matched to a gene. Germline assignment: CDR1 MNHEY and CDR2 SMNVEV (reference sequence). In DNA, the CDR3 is TGTGCCAGCAGAAGACCGGGACAGGGAATGGTCGAGCAGTACTTC. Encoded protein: CASRRPGQGMVEQYF.

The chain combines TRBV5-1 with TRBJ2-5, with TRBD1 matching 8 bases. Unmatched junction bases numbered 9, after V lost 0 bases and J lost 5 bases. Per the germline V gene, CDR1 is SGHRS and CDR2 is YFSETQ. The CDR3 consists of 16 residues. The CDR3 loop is CASSLGLQGEGETQYF. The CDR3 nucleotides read TGCGCCAGCAGCTTGGGCTTACAGGGGGAAGGGGAGACCCAGTACTTC.

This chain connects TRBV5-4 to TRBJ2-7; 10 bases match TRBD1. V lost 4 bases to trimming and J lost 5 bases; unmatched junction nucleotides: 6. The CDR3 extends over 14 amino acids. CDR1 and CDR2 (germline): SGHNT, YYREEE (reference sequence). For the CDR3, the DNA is TGTGCCAGCAGCCGCCGGGACAGGGGCGACGAGCAGTACTTC. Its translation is CASSRRDRGDEQYF.

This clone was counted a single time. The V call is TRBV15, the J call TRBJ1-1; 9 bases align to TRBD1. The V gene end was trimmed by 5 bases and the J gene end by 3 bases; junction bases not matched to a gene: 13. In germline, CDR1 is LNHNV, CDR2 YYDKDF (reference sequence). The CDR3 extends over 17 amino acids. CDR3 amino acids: CATSGLPRTGEDTEAFF. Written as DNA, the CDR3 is TGTGCCACCAGCGGTCTCCCCAGGACAGGGGAGGACACTGAAGCTTTCTTT. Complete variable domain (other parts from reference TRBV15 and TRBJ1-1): DAMVIQNPRYQVTQFGKPVTLSCSQTLNHNVMYWYQQKSSQAPKLLFHYYDKDFNNEADTPDNFQSRRPNTSFCFLDIRSPGLGDTAMYLCATSGLPRTGEDTEAFFGQGTRLTVV.

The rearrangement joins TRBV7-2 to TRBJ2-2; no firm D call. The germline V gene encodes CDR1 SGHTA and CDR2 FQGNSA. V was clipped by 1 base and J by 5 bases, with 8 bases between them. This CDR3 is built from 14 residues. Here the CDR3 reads CASSLEQRTGELFF. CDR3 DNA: TGTGCCAGCAGCTTAGAACAGAGAACCGGGGAGCTGTTTTTT.

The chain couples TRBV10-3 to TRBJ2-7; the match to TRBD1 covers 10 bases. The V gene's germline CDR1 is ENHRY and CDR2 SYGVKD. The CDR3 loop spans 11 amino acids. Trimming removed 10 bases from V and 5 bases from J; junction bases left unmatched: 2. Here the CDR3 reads CATGQGDEQYF. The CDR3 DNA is TGTGCCACCGGACAGGGGGACGAGCAGTACTTC.

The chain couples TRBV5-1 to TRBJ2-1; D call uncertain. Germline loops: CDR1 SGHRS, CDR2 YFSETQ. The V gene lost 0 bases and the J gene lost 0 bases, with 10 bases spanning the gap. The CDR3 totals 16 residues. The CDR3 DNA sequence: TGCGCCAGCAGCTTGGCGGGTCCCTCCTCCTACAATGAGCAGTTCTTC. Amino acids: CASSLAGPSSYNEQFF. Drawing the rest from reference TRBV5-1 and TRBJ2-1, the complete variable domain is KAGVTQTPRYLIKTRGQQVTLSCSPISGHRSVSWYQQTPGQGLQFLFEYFSETQRNKGNFPGRFSGRQFSNSRSEMNVSTLELGDSALYLCASSLAGPSSYNEQFFGPGTRLTVL.

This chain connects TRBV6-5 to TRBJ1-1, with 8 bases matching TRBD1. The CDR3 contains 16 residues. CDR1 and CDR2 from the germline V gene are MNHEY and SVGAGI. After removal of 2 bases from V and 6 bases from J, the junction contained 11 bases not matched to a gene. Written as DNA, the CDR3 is TGTGCCAGCAGTTACGACCCGCCACGACAGGGGTCTGAAGCTTTCTTT. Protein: CASSYDPPRQGSEAFF.

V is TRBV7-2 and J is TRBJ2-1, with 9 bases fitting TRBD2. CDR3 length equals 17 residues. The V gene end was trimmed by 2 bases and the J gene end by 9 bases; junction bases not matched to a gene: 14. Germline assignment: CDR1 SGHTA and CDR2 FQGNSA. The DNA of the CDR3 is TGTGCCAGCAGCTTACTACCGGCGGTAGCGGGAGCGAGTGAGCAGTTCTTC. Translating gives CASSLLPAVAGASEQFF.

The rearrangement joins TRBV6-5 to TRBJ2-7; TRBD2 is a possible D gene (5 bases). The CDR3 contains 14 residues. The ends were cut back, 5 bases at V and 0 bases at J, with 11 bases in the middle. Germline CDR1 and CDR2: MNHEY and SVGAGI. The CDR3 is CASSPHGNSYEQYF. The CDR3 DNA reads TGTGCCAGCAGTCCCCACGGGAACTCCTACGAGCAGTACTTC.

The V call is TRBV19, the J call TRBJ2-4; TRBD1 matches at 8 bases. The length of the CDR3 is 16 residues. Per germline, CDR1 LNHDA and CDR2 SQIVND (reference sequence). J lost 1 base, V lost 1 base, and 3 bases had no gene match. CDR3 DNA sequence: TGTGCCAGTAGTATAGGGGGACAGGCCGCCAAAAACATTCAGTACTTC. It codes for CASSIGGQAAKNIQYF.

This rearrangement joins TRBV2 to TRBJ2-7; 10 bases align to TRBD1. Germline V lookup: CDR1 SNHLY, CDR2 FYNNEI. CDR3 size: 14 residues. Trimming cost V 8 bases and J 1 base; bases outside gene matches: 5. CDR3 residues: CASWRTGGSYEQYF. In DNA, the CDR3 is TGTGCCAGCTGGCGGACAGGGGGGTCCTACGAGCAGTACTTC.

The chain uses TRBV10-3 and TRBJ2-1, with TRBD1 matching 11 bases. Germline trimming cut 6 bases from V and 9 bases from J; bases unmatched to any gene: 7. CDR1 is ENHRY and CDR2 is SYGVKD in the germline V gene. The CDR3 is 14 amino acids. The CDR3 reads CAIRKGQGVGEQFF. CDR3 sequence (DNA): TGTGCCATCAGGAAGGGACAGGGGGTGGGTGAGCAGTTCTTC.

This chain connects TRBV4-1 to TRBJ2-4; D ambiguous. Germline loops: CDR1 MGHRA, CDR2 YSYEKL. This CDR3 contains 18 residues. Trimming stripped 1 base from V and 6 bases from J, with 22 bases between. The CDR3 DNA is TGCGCCAGCAGCCAAGTCGTAATGACACGGTTCACCTCAAACATTCAGTACTTC. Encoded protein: CASSQVVMTRFTSNIQYF.

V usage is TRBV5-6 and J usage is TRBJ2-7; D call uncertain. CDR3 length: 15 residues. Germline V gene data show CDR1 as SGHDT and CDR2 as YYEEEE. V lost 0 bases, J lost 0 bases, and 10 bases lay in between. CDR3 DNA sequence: TGTGCCAGCAGCTTGGGTGCGACACTCTCCTACGAGCAGTACTTC. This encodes CASSLGATLSYEQYF. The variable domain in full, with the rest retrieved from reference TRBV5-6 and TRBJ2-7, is DAGVTQSPTHLIKTRGQQVTLRCSPKSGHDTVSWYQQALGQGPQFIFQYYEEEERQRGNFPDRFSGHQFPNYSSELNVNALLLGDSALYLCASSLGATLSYEQYFGPGTRLTVT.

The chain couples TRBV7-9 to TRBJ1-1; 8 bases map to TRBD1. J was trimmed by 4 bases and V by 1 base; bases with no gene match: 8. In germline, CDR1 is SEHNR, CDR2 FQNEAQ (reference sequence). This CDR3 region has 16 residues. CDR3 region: CASSLVGQGARTEAFF. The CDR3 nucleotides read TGTGCCAGCAGCTTAGTAGGGCAGGGGGCGCGCACTGAAGCTTTCTTT.

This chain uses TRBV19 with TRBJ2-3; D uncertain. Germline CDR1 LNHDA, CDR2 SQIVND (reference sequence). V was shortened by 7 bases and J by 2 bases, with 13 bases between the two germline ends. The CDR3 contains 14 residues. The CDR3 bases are TGTGCCAGTAATACATCCCCCCTCACAGATACGCAGTATTTT. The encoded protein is CASNTSPLTDTQYF.

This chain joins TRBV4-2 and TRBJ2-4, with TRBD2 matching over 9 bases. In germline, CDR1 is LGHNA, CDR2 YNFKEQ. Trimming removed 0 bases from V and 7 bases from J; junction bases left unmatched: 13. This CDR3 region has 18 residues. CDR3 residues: CASSQDLGRGRAGNIQYF. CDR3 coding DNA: TGTGCCAGCAGCCAAGACCTGGGGCGCGGGAGGGCCGGTAACATTCAGTACTTC.

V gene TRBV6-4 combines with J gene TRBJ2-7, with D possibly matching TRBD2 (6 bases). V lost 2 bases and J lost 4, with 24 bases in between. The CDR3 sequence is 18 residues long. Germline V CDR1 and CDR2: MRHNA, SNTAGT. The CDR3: CASSDLPPRRTKGYEQYF. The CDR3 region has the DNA TGTGCCAGCAGTGACCTACCCCCCCGGCGGACTAAGGGGTACGAGCAGTACTTC.